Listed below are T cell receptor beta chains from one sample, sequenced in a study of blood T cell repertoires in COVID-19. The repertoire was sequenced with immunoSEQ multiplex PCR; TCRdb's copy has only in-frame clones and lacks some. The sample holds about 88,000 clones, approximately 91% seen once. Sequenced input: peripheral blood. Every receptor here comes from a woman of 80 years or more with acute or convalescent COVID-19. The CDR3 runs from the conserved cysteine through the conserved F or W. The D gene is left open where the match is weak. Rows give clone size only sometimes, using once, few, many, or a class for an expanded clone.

CDR3aa: CASSQIATVDYGYTF; CDR3nt: TGCGCCAGCAGCCAAATCGCGACAGTTGACTATGGCTACACCTTC; abundance: .; j_gene: TRBJ1-2; v_gene: TRBV4-3; d_gene: .; len: 15
CDR3aa: CASSRALGDYGYTF; CDR3nt: TGTGCCAGCTCACGCGCTCTAGGGGACTATGGCTACACCTTC; abundance: .; j_gene: TRBJ1-2; v_gene: TRBV25-1; d_gene: .; len: 14
CDR3aa: CASSLFMSAYEQYF; CDR3nt: TGTGCCAGCAGCTTGTTTATGTCAGCCTACGAGCAGTACTTC; abundance: few; j_gene: TRBJ2-7; v_gene: TRBV11-1; d_gene: .; len: 14
CDR3aa: CASSLGPATGEWNYGYTF; CDR3nt: TGTGCCAGCAGCTTGGGACCGGCTACAGGGGAATGGAACTATGGCTACACCTTC; abundance: .; j_gene: TRBJ1-2; v_gene: TRBV5-5; d_gene: TRBD1; len: 18
CDR3aa: CASSPLTSGHEQFF; CDR3nt: TGTGCCAGCTCACCATTAACTAGCGGCCATGAGCAGTTCTTC; abundance: .; j_gene: TRBJ2-1; v_gene: TRBV18; d_gene: TRBD2; len: 14
CDR3aa: CASSLTTNYGYTF; CDR3nt: TGTGCCAGCAGCTTGACTACTAACTATGGCTACACCTTC; abundance: .; j_gene: TRBJ1-2; v_gene: TRBV5-5; d_gene: .; len: 13
CDR3aa: CASSFRGSGANVLTF; CDR3nt: TGTGCCAGCAGTTTCCGAGGCTCTGGGGCCAACGTCCTGACTTTC; abundance: .; j_gene: TRBJ2-6; v_gene: TRBV27; d_gene: .; len: 15
CDR3aa: CASSYTGQGPTEAFF; CDR3nt: TGTGCCAGCAGTTATACCGGACAGGGGCCCACTGAAGCTTTCTTT; abundance: .; j_gene: TRBJ1-1; v_gene: TRBV6-2/TRBV6-3; d_gene: TRBD1; len: 15
CDR3aa: CASSPVDRGYEQYF; CDR3nt: TGTGCCAGCTCACCCGTTGACAGGGGCTACGAGCAGTACTTC; abundance: .; j_gene: TRBJ2-7; v_gene: TRBV18; d_gene: TRBD1; len: 14
CDR3aa: CASSQRYWRTGQGNYGYTF; CDR3nt: TGTGCCAGCAGTCAAAGGTACTGGAGAACAGGACAGGGAAACTATGGCTACACCTTC; abundance: .; j_gene: TRBJ1-2; v_gene: TRBV28; d_gene: TRBD1; len: 19
CDR3aa: CASSLLPGATGELFF; CDR3nt: TGTGCCAGCAGCTTACTTCCGGGAGCCACCGGGGAGCTGTTTTTT; abundance: .; j_gene: TRBJ2-2; v_gene: TRBV7-2; d_gene: .; len: 15